A single sample gave rise to the 13 T cell receptor beta chains below, sequenced in a study of T cells after yellow fever vaccination. From the 5' RACE reads, TCRdb called clonotypes with MiXCR, one entry per CDR3 protein. The table records a few hundred thousand distinct CDR3 sequences, 6.2% of them present only once. Sequencing was performed on PBMCs, taken 5 days after the yellow fever booster vaccination. These receptors were obtained from a man aged 30 to 45 who received the YFV17D yellow fever vaccine.

The chain recombines TRBV11-2 with TRBJ2-4, with 8 bases that match TRBD2. Germline CDR1 is SGHAT and CDR2 is FQNNGV. J was trimmed by 3 bases and V by 0 bases; bases with no gene match: 10. This CDR3 is 18 amino acids long. The CDR3 spells CASSLDGLADSLKNIQYF. DNA of the CDR3: TGTGCCAGCAGCTTAGATGGACTAGCAGATAGCCTCAAAAACATTCAGTACTTC.

V and J are TRBV28 and TRBJ2-7, with 12 bases lining up with TRBD1. The CDR3 is 14 residues long. Trimming took 7 bases from V and 6 from J; bases not matched to a gene: 7. Germline values: CDR1 MDHEN, CDR2 SYDVKM. The CDR3 region is CASTLGTGGSEQYF. The DNA of the CDR3 is TGTGCCAGCACCCTGGGGACAGGGGGCAGCGAGCAGTACTTC.

This clonotype came up a few times. The chain is built from TRBV7-2 and TRBJ2-1; TRBD2 agrees at 11 bases. CDR3 length equals 14 residues. V lost 1 base, J lost 9 bases, and 2 bases stayed unmatched. The germline V gene encodes CDR1 SGHTA and CDR2 FQGNSA. CDR3 coding DNA: TGTGCCAGCAGCTTAGAACTAGCGGGAGTTGAGCAGTTCTTC. The encoded protein is CASSLELAGVEQFF.

This clonotype was seen a handful of times. The rearrangement links TRBV5-1 to TRBJ1-1; perhaps TRBD1 as D (5 bases). V lost 3 bases and J 6 bases, leaving 18 bases between the germline ends. This CDR3 has 15 residues. CDR1 and CDR2 from the germline V gene are SGHRS and YFSETQ. CDR3 coding DNA: TGCGCCAGCAGCTCCAGAACAGGTTTTCTCGCTGAAGCTTTCTTT. Translating it yields CASSSRTGFLAEAFF.

There are a few counts of this clonotype. V is TRBV19 and J is TRBJ1-5, with unresolved D. The CDR3 consists of 14 residues. V was pared by 5 bases and J by 2 bases, with 10 bases between. Germline CDR1 LNHDA, CDR2 SQIVND (reference sequence). The CDR3 is CASSSPSRNQPQHF. The CDR3 DNA follows: TGTGCCAGTAGTTCCCCATCGCGCAATCAGCCCCAGCATTTT.

This clonotype was recorded at least ten times. This chain connects TRBV11-2 to TRBJ1-1, with D unresolved. CDR3 length: 13 amino acids. The germline V gene has CDR1 SGHAT and CDR2 FQNNGV. Trimming pared 1 base from V and 7 bases from J, leaving 10 bases between. The CDR3 DNA is TGTGCCAGCAGCTTAGGATTGGGCAGTGAAGCTTTCTTT. Translated, it gives CASSLGLGSEAFF.

This clonotype has just a few counts. V is TRBV3-1 and J is TRBJ2-1; D is uncertain. The V and J ends lost 4 bases and 6 bases respectively, with 19 bases between them. Germline V gene lookup returns CDR1 LGHDT and CDR2 YNNKEL (reference sequence). CDR3 size: 16 residues. The CDR3 here is CASSPLAAPPGNEQFF. CDR3 DNA sequence: TGTGCCAGCAGCCCCCTGGCGGCACCCCCTGGCAATGAGCAGTTCTTC.

This clonotype has a handful of counts. The gene calls are TRBV27 and TRBJ1-2, with D tentatively TRBD1 (5 bases). The germline V gene encodes CDR1 MNHEY and CDR2 SMNVEV (reference sequence). This CDR3 has 13 residues. V was shortened by 8 bases and J by 3 bases, with 13 bases between the two germline ends. The CDR3 DNA reads as TGTGCCAGCGCTCCCGGAGGGGACTATGGCTACACCTTC. Translation: CASAPGGDYGYTF.

The chain recombines TRBV5-1 with TRBJ2-7, with TRBD1 matching over 10 bases. Germline CDR1 SGHRS, CDR2 YFSETQ. CDR3 size: 15 residues. V shed 0 bases, J shed 2 bases, and the junction held 2 bases outside the gene matches. The CDR3 coding sequence is TGCGCCAGCAGCTTGGATGGACAGGGGGCCTACGAGCAGTACTTC. Translation gives CASSLDGQGAYEQYF.

The rearrangement links TRBV5-1 to TRBJ1-2; a possible D gene is TRBD1 (6 bases). The CDR3 has 15 amino acids. Trimming took 3 bases from V and 2 from J, leaving 14 bases between them. CDR1 is SGHRS and CDR2 is YFSETQ in the germline V gene. Written as DNA, the CDR3 is TGCGCCAGCAGCTACATCGGGACATCCAACTATGGCTACACCTTC. It yields the protein CASSYIGTSNYGYTF.

The sample holds a few counts of this clonotype. The chain's CDR3 is CASSPSGSFYNEQFF. The CDR3 DNA is TGTGCCAGCAGCCCCAGCGGGAGTTTCTACAATGAGCAGTTCTTC. This chain uses TRBV7-2 with TRBJ2-1; TRBD2 matches at 8 bases. Germline CDR1 and CDR2: SGHTA and FQGNSA. The CDR3 runs to 15 residues. The J segment lost 3 bases and the V segment lost 5 bases, leaving 6 bases of the junction unmatched. Complete variable domain (other parts from reference TRBV7-2 and TRBJ2-1): GAGVSQSPSNKVTEKGKDVELRCDPISGHTALYWYRQSLGQGLEFLIYFQGNSAPDKSGLPSDRFSAERTGGSVSTLTIQRTQQEDSAVYLCASSPSGSFYNEQFFGPGTRLTVL.

In its sample, this clonotype was seen many times. This chain connects TRBV6-2 or TRBV6-3 to TRBJ2-3, with a possible D match to TRBD2 (5 bases). Germline values: CDR1 MNHEY, CDR2 SVGEGT. V lost 4 bases and J lost 10, with 18 bases in between. The CDR3 runs to 14 residues. Written as DNA, the CDR3 is TGTGCCAGCAGTTTCGGGGATCTCAGAGGGCCGCAGTATTTT. Translation: CASSFGDLRGPQYF.

This clonotype turned up a few times. This chain uses TRBV5-1 with TRBJ2-4; D possibly uses TRBD1 or TRBD2 (6 bases each). The length of the CDR3 is 19 residues. Germline V gene data show CDR1 as SGHRS and CDR2 as YFSETQ. V lost 2 bases to trimming and J lost 2 bases, with 23 bases between them. The CDR3 protein is CASSFRGSGPMTTKNIQYF. CDR3 bases: TGCGCCAGCAGCTTCAGGGGTAGCGGCCCTATGACTACCAAAAACATTCAGTACTTC.